This TCR beta chain comes out of a study of shared clonotypes between healthy human individuals. Study results and caveats: Enrolling few donors narrowed the genetic and exposure-history diversity that was represented. The study found about 5% of naive CD4 clonotypes shared across a handful of donors.

V was trimmed by 2 bases and J by 2 bases, leaving 13 bases between them. The CDR3 is made up of 16 amino acids. Germline CDR1 MDHEN, CDR2 SYDVKM. Remarks on this clone: What it recognizes is unknown.

The data were produced by immunoSEQ multiplex PCR, yet TCRdb's version contains in-frame clones alone and is incomplete. This table holds about 2.1 million clones, around 95% found once. As defined, naive CD8 cells were CD45RO-negative and positively selected for CCR7, with terminally differentiated effector memory CD45RA+ cells excluded. The genes are TRBV28 and TRBJ2-1, with TRBD1 as a possible D gene (6 bases). Sequencing used naive CD8+ T cells from PBMCs. The source of this sequence is a man between 18 and 29 years old in good health. Some clones in this sample may be carry-over from other donors' samples. CDR3 in amino acids: CASSLRGSTPYNEQFF. The CDR3 nucleotides read TGTGCCAGCAGTTTAAGGGGGAGTACGCCCTACAATGAGCAGTTCTTC.